The next 8 T cell receptor beta chains were all read from a single sample in a study of shared clonotypes between healthy human individuals. Assay used: immunoSEQ multiplex PCR; TCRdb lists only in-frame clones, some missing. The table includes 2 million to 2.5 million clones, approximately 96% detected once. The material sequenced was naive CD4+ T cells sorted from blood. This sample's subset: CD45RA+ positively selected. These receptors were collected from a young man in good health.

This chain links TRBV18 with TRBJ2-7, with TRBD1 matching over 11 bases. Germline-derived CDR1 and CDR2 are KGHSH and LQKENI. The length of the CDR3 is 16 residues. J was trimmed by 2 bases and V by 4 bases; bases with no gene match: 7. CDR3 loop: CASSQRPGQGAYEQYF. For the CDR3, the DNA is TGTGCCAGCTCACAGCGGCCGGGACAGGGGGCCTACGAGCAGTACTTC.

V usage is TRBV6-5 and J usage is TRBJ2-3; either TRBD1 or TRBD2 may fit D (5 bases each). V lost 2 bases and J 2 bases, leaving 14 bases between the germline ends. The CDR3 length is 16 residues. CDR1 is MNHEY and CDR2 is SVGAGI in the germline V gene. In DNA form, the CDR3 reads TGTGCCAGCAGTTACGGGGGTAGCCCCTTCACAGATACGCAGTATTTT. Amino acids: CASSYGGSPFTDTQYF.

The chain employs TRBV21-1 and TRBJ2-7; TRBD2 is taken as the D call from the table, unchecked against the DNA. TRBV21-1 is labeled a pseudogene. The CDR3 runs to 13 residues. Here the CDR3 reads CASSKMDSIEQYF. Written as DNA, the CDR3 is TGTGCCAGCAGCAAAATGGACTCAATCGAGCAGTACTTC.

J is TRBJ2-6 and V is TRBV29-1, with 9 bases identical to TRBD1. The germline V gene has CDR1 SQVTM and CDR2 ANQGSEA. Trimming at V came to 6 bases and at J to 0 bases, leaving 3 bases not matched to a gene. The CDR3 is 15 residues long. DNA of the CDR3: TGCAGCGTGGGACAGGGTTACTCTGGGGCCAACGTCCTGACTTTC. Its protein product is CSVGQGYSGANVLTF.

Comments on this clone: Distinct nucleotide sequences in the sample also encode this CDR3. The chain recombines TRBV5-4 with TRBJ1-5, with D maybe TRBD1 (6 bases). CDR1 and CDR2 from the germline V gene are SGHNT and YYREEE (reference sequence). The V end was cut by 2 bases, the J end by 4 bases, with 7 bases between. This CDR3 has 13 amino acids. The CDR3 DNA reads TGTGCCAGCAGCTTAGGACAGAATCAGCCCCAGCATTTT. It encodes CASSLGQNQPQHF.

The chain links TRBV5-1 to TRBJ1-1; tentative D call: TRBD1 (5 bases). With 4 bases removed from V and 7 bases from J, the gap between germline ends came to 17 bases. There are 14 residues in the CDR3. Germline lookup yields CDR1 SGHRS and CDR2 YFSETQ. This CDR3 is CASSPQGVGGEAFF. CDR3 coding DNA: TGCGCCAGCAGCCCGCAGGGTGTGGGCGGTGAAGCTTTCTTT.

V and J are TRBV7-2 and TRBJ1-3, with a possible D match to TRBD1 (6 bases). The V gene's germline CDR1 is SGHTA and CDR2 FQGNSA. The V end lost 3 bases, the J end lost 3 bases, and 9 bases lay between the germline ends. The CDR3 runs 14 residues. This chain's CDR3 is CASSFGQSGNTIYF. The CDR3 DNA follows: TGTGCCAGCAGCTTTGGACAGAGTGGAAACACCATATATTTT.

The J gene is TRBJ2-2, the V gene TRBV6-5, with a tentative D call TRBD2 (6 bases). Trimming removed 10 bases from V and 0 bases from J, with 12 bases in between. CDR3 size: 14 residues. Germline V lookup: CDR1 MNHEY, CDR2 SVGAGI. CDR3 in amino acids: CATCRGTNTGELFF. In nucleotides, the CDR3 is TGTGCCACCTGCCGGGGGACGAACACCGGGGAGCTGTTTTTT.